What follows are 19 T cell receptor beta chains derived from one specimen sequenced in a study of cytomegalovirus exposure and HLA in healthy donors. A multiplex PCR was run with 60 Vbeta primers and 13 Jbeta primers. TCRdb's table, derived via immunoSEQ multiplex PCR, lists solely in-frame clones and lacks some. The data show some 120,000 clones, 50% to 65% seen once. The sample consisted of PBMCs. These receptors originate from a woman in her thirties or forties in good health and CMV-seropositive.

DNA of the CDR3: TGTGCCAGCAGTTTACTTGGCCCATCTCATACGCAGTATTTT. Residues: CASSLLGPSHTQYF. This rearrangement joins TRBV28 to TRBJ2-3; D ambiguous. Trimming left V 2 bases short and J 7 bases short, with 13 bases between. The CDR3 loop spans 14 amino acids. Germline values: CDR1 MDHEN, CDR2 SYDVKM.

The V gene is TRBV11-2, the J gene TRBJ1-1; no reliable D call. V was clipped by 3 bases and J by 0 bases, with 11 bases between them. CDR3 length: 15 residues. CDR1 is SGHAT and CDR2 is FQNNGV in the germline V gene. CDR3 nucleotides: TGTGCCAGCAGCTTGGTACAGATACTGAACACTGAAGCTTTCTTT. It is translated as CASSLVQILNTEAFF.

This chain links TRBV19 with TRBJ2-7, with 8 bases that match TRBD1. After removal of 3 bases from V and 5 bases from J, the junction contained 12 bases not matched to a gene. Germline-derived CDR1 and CDR2 are LNHDA and SQIVND (reference sequence). The length of the CDR3 is 16 residues. The CDR3 loop reads CASSIRTQGAVNEQYF. CDR3 in DNA: TGTGCCAGTAGTATCCGAACCCAGGGGGCCGTTAACGAGCAGTACTTC.

V gene TRBV9 combines with J gene TRBJ2-5, with a tentative D call TRBD1 (5 bases). In germline, CDR1 is SGDLS, CDR2 YYNGEE. This CDR3 has 14 residues. V lost 2 bases and J lost 13, with 21 bases in between. The CDR3: CASSVYTGEGSWYF. CDR3 nucleotide sequence: TGTGCCAGCAGCGTTTACACAGGAGAAGGGTCCTGGTACTTC.

The rearrangement joins TRBV13 to TRBJ2-1, with unresolved D. CDR1 is PRHDT, CDR2 FYEKMQ, per germline (reference sequence). The CDR3 is made up of 13 amino acids. V was shortened by 7 bases and J by 5 bases, with 12 bases between the two germline ends. The DNA of the CDR3 is TGTGCCAGCACTCTCTTCCGGGACAATGAGCAGTTCTTC. Protein: CASTLFRDNEQFF.

This clone was found a few times. This chain uses TRBV4-1 with TRBJ2-3; 7 bases line up with TRBD2. V lost 4 bases to trimming and J lost 5 bases; unmatched junction nucleotides: 9. Germline V gives CDR1 MGHRA, CDR2 YSYEKL. The CDR3 length is 15 residues. For the CDR3, the DNA is TGCGCCAGCAGCCGCCTACGGGAGGTTGAAGATACGCAGTATTTT. Translation gives CASSRLREVEDTQYF.

The chain links TRBV5-4 to TRBJ2-5; a weak D match, TRBD2 (5 bases). CDR3 length: 16 residues. The V end lost 2 bases, the J end lost 5 bases, and 19 bases lay between the germline ends. CDR1 is SGHNT and CDR2 is YYREEE in the germline V gene (reference sequence). The chain's CDR3 is CASSLVDSIGGETQYF. In nucleotides, the CDR3 is TGTGCCAGCAGCTTAGTCGACTCAATTGGCGGGGAGACCCAGTACTTC.

For the CDR3, the DNA is TGTGCCAGCAGCCTTAGTAGGAGGGAGACCCAGTACTTC. It encodes CASSLSRRETQYF. The J gene is TRBJ2-5, the V gene TRBV11-2, with a weak D call TRBD2 (5 bases). V was trimmed by 5 bases and J by 5 bases, leaving 12 bases between them. Per the germline V gene, CDR1 is SGHAT and CDR2 is FQNNGV. The CDR3 is 13 residues long.

The CDR3 loop is CASRAGTGELFF. The CDR3 DNA is TGCGCCAGCCGGGCGGGCACCGGGGAGCTGTTTTTT. The rearrangement links TRBV5-1 to TRBJ2-2; D perhaps matches TRBD2 (5 bases). V lost 7 bases and J 4 bases, leaving 8 bases between the germline ends. CDR1 SGHRS and CDR2 YFSETQ come from the germline V gene. This CDR3 is built from 12 residues.

This clone has a single count. This chain uses TRBV7-2 with TRBJ2-3; 13 bases match TRBD2. The V and J ends lost 6 bases and 5 bases, in that order; junction bases with no gene match: 17. CDR1 and CDR2 from the germline V gene are SGHTA and FQGNSA. The CDR3 spans 19 residues. The CDR3 coding sequence is TGTGCCAGCAGTCATTCGGCCAGGACTAGCGGGAGCCCCAGAGATACGCAGTATTTT. Translating it yields CASSHSARTSGSPRDTQYF.

A remark on this clone: Relative to the germline gene, one junction end is altered; a read error may explain this. This chain links TRBV5-4 with TRBJ2-1; possible D gene TRBD1, 5 bases. Germline CDR1 reads SGHNT; CDR2 reads YYREEE (reference sequence). The CDR3 totals 16 residues. The chain's CDR3 is CASSWGPGISHNEQFF. For the CDR3, the DNA is TGTGCCAGCAGCTGGGGCCCGGGCATCTCCCACAATGAGCAGTTCTTC.

In DNA form, the CDR3 reads TGTGCCAGCAGCTTAGCGGGGGGGAGCGAGGTGGGACAATCCTACGAGCAGTACTTC. Translation: CASSLAGGSEVGQSYEQYF. The chain is built from TRBV7-2 and TRBJ2-7, with D possibly being TRBD2 (7 bases). This CDR3 spans 19 amino acids. V was clipped by 0 bases and J by 1 base, with 22 bases between them. Germline CDR1 and CDR2: SGHTA and FQGNSA. The full variable domain, in which reference TRBV7-2 and TRBJ2-7 provide the parts outside the CDR3, is GAGVSQSPSNKVTEKGKDVELRCDPISGHTALYWYRQSLGQGLEFLIYFQGNSAPDKSGLPSDRFSAERTGGSVSTLTIQRTQQEDSAVYLCASSLAGGSEVGQSYEQYFGPGTRLTVT.

The V call is TRBV19, the J call TRBJ2-1; 8 positions match TRBD2. Germline assignment: CDR1 LNHDA and CDR2 SQIVND (reference sequence). CDR3 length: 15 residues. Losses at the gene ends were 5 bases for V and 9 bases for J; bases not matched to a gene: 12. The chain's CDR3 is CASSGRGAGATEQFF. In DNA form, the CDR3 reads TGTGCCAGTAGTGGGCGCGGAGCGGGAGCTACTGAGCAGTTCTTC.

The chain couples TRBV5-1 to TRBJ1-1; no reliable D call. The CDR3 totals 15 residues. V lost 4 bases and J lost 4, with 17 bases in between. Germline CDR1 is SGHRS and CDR2 is YFSETQ. This CDR3 is CASSPRNLGFTEAFF. CDR3 DNA sequence: TGCGCCAGCAGCCCCCGGAATCTAGGTTTCACTGAAGCTTTCTTT.

The rearrangement uses TRBV4-3 and TRBJ2-7; a weak D match, TRBD1 (6 bases). The CDR3 runs to 15 residues. The V gene's germline CDR1 is LGHNA and CDR2 YSLEER. Trimming removed 0 bases at V and 6 bases at J, with 15 bases between. The CDR3: CASSQDYSTGGEQYF. The CDR3 coding sequence is TGCGCCAGCAGCCAAGATTATTCGACAGGAGGCGAGCAGTACTTC.

CDR3 residues: CASSSRGDPNEKLFF. The CDR3 DNA reads as TGCGCCAGCAGCTCTCGGGGGGACCCGAATGAAAAACTGTTTTTT. This sequence joins TRBV4-3 and TRBJ1-4; perhaps TRBD1 as D (5 bases). With 5 bases removed from V and 5 bases from J, the gap between germline ends came to 15 bases. The CDR3 totals 15 residues. The germline gives CDR1 LGHNA, CDR2 YSLEER.

This clone was seen a handful of times. The V and J genes are TRBV28 and TRBJ1-1; D uncertain. The germline CDR1 and CDR2 sequences are MDHEN and SYDVKM. The germline V and J ends were trimmed by 2 bases and 9 bases, with 10 bases remaining between them. This CDR3 comprises 12 residues. Written as DNA, the CDR3 is TGTGCCAGCAGTTTAGCAACCAGAAAAGCTTTCTTT. Encoded protein: CASSLATRKAFF.

This clone came up a few times. The rearrangement links TRBV4-3 to TRBJ2-7; 9 bases line up with TRBD1. The V and J ends lost 4 bases and 2 bases, in that order; junction bases with no gene match: 6. This CDR3 comprises 15 residues. The germline gives CDR1 LGHNA, CDR2 YSLEER. The CDR3 nucleotides read TGCGCCAGCAGCCGAAGAGACAGGGGGACCTACGAGCAGTACTTC. This translates into CASSRRDRGTYEQYF.

V and J are TRBV4-1 and TRBJ2-5; 10 nucleotides agree with TRBD1. The CDR3 covers 14 residues. The V segment lost 4 bases and the J segment 5 bases; nucleotides outside the gene matches: 4. Germline CDR1 is MGHRA and CDR2 is YSYEKL. The CDR3 loop is CASSLGQGEETQYF. Written as DNA, the CDR3 is TGCGCCAGCAGCCTAGGACAGGGGGAGGAGACCCAGTACTTC.